One and the same sample provided the 12 T cell receptor beta chains below, sequenced in a study of blood T cell repertoires in COVID-19. Assay used: immunoSEQ multiplex PCR; TCRdb lists only in-frame clones, some missing. The sample records 86,000 or so clones, around 92% being singletons. The sequencing input was peripheral blood. These receptors all come from a woman aged 45-65 years in a cohort sampled during active COVID-19.

This chain links TRBV3-1 (or the pseudogene TRBV3-2) with TRBJ2-1; TRBD2 matches at 7 bases. J lost 4 bases, V lost 2 bases, and 11 bases had no gene match. CDR1 is LGHDT and CDR2 is YNNKEL in the germline V gene (reference sequence). This CDR3 contains 17 residues. CDR3 DNA sequence: TGTGCCAGCAGCCAAATGGGACTAACAAAGGTTTACAATGAGCAGTTCTTC. Protein: CASSQMGLTKVYNEQFF.

The V gene is TRBV30, the J gene TRBJ2-7; D is possibly TRBD1 (5 bases). CDR1 is GTSNPN, CDR2 SVGIG, per germline (reference sequence). The CDR3 is 14 residues long. Trimming cost V 1 base and J 2 bases, with 12 bases left between them. CDR3 in amino acids: CAWSEWGRAYEQYF. The CDR3 bases are TGTGCCTGGAGTGAATGGGGCAGGGCCTACGAGCAGTACTTC.

The rearrangement joins TRBV5-1 to TRBJ2-7, with 13 bases fitting TRBD2. There are 15 residues in the CDR3. Germline assignment: CDR1 SGHRS and CDR2 YFSETQ. V gave up 4 bases and J gave up 1 base; unmatched junction bases: 2. CDR3 bases: TGCGCCAGCAGCGTGACTAGCGGGAGGTCCTACGAGCAGTACTTC. Amino acids: CASSVTSGRSYEQYF. The entire variable domain, with the rest obtained from reference TRBV5-1 and TRBJ2-7, is as follows: KAGVTQTPRYLIKTRGQQVTLSCSPISGHRSVSWYQQTPGQGLQFLFEYFSETQRNKGNFPGRFSGRQFSNSRSEMNVSTLELGDSALYLCASSVTSGRSYEQYFGPGTRLTVT.

As for this clone: The CDR3 ends on some other residue instead of the conserved phenylalanine or tryptophan, so this is likely a read error. The DNA is omitted, as the CDR3 cannot be located on it reliably, and the CDR3 follows TCRdb's listing. The CDR3 sequence is CASSKGRDRGN. The J gene is TRBJ1-3, the V gene TRBV21-1; the table's D call, TRBD1, was not checked against the DNA. TRBV21-1 is a recognized pseudogene. The CDR3 length equals 11 residues, ends included.

The V call is TRBV28, the J call TRBJ1-2, with TRBD1 as a possible D gene (6 bases). This CDR3 region has 15 residues. Between the trimmed V and J ends, which lost 10 bases and 0 bases, there was a span of 18 bases. Germline V gene lookup returns CDR1 MDHEN and CDR2 SYDVKM. CDR3 nucleotides: TGTGCCACCGAGGGGGGGGACCAAGCTAACTATGGCTACACCTTC. It yields the protein CATEGGDQANYGYTF.

The chain links TRBV7-9 to TRBJ1-5; tentative D call: TRBD1 (6 bases). Trimming stripped 1 base from V and 4 bases from J, with 14 bases between. CDR1 SEHNR and CDR2 FQNEAQ come from the germline V gene (reference sequence). This CDR3 comprises 16 residues. The CDR3 loop reads CASSLGGAGVNQPQHF. The CDR3 DNA follows: TGTGCCAGCAGCTTAGGTGGGGCAGGGGTAAATCAGCCCCAGCATTTT.

The V gene is TRBV19, the J gene TRBJ1-2; TRBD1 matches 7 bases. This CDR3 region has 15 residues. Trimming at V came to 3 bases and at J to 7 bases, leaving 11 bases not matched to a gene. The germline V gene encodes CDR1 LNHDA and CDR2 SQIVND (reference sequence). CDR3 sequence: CASSIGTASKGGYTF. The CDR3 DNA follows: TGTGCCAGTAGTATCGGGACAGCCAGTAAAGGTGGCTACACCTTC.

Comments on this clone: One junction end does not reproduce the germline sequence, and a read error may be involved. The rearrangement links TRBV6-1 to TRBJ2-7; TRBD2 matches 14 bases. Germline V gene data show CDR1 as MNHNS and CDR2 as SASEGT. The CDR3 length is 18 residues. The CDR3 loop reads CASREGLAGGSNVREQYF. The DNA for the CDR3 is TGTGCCAGCAGGGAAGGACTAGCGGGGGGTTCGAACGTCCGCGAGCAGTACTTC.

The rearrangement joins TRBV5-4 to TRBJ1-1; weak D call: TRBD1 (6 bases). Germline CDR1 reads SGHNT; CDR2 reads YYREEE (reference sequence). The CDR3 extends over 15 amino acids. V was clipped by 2 bases and J by 1 base, with 12 bases between them. Here the CDR3 DNA reads TGTGCCAGCAGCTTAGCCGGACAGCAGAACACTGAAGCTTTCTTT. This gives the protein CASSLAGQQNTEAFF.

The chain couples TRBV9 to TRBJ1-2; D possibly corresponds to TRBD1 (6 bases). Germline loops: CDR1 SGDLS, CDR2 YYNGEE. CDR3 length equals 17 residues. The V and J ends lost 0 bases and 7 bases respectively, with 22 bases between them. The CDR3 bases are TGTGCCAGCAGCGTAGATCTAATATCGGCGGGGGCGCGTGGCTACACCTTC. It specifies CASSVDLISAGARGYTF.

V and J are TRBV2 and TRBJ2-5; 9 nucleotides align to TRBD1. The CDR3 is 14 amino acids. The J segment lost 3 bases and the V segment lost 6 bases, leaving 5 bases of the junction unmatched. The germline CDR1 and CDR2 sequences are SNHLY and FYNNEI. DNA for the CDR3: TGTGCCAGCAGAGTTCGACAGGGGGAAGAGACCCAGTACTTC. It encodes CASRVRQGEETQYF.

The chain recombines TRBV18 with TRBJ1-5, with TRBD1 matching 7 bases. V gave up 0 bases and J gave up 8 bases; unmatched junction bases: 4. Germline lookup yields CDR1 KGHSH and CDR2 LQKENI. The CDR3 contains 14 residues. The CDR3 region is CASSPPDRNKPQHF. The CDR3 nucleotides are TGTGCCAGCTCACCACCGGACAGGAACAAGCCCCAGCATTTT.